This T cell receptor beta chain was identified in a study of Ad26.COV2.S vaccination and SARS-CoV-2 variants. About the study: Donor was assigned to the Ad26.COV2.S arm of trial COV1001.

The CDR3 consists of 15 residues. Trimming cost V 2 bases and J 7 bases; bases outside gene matches: 7. Germline loops: CDR1 SGHRS, CDR2 YFSETQ. The assay was immunoSEQ multiplex PCR, and TCRdb's table has in-frame clones only and misses some. The sample lists 350,000 to 500,000 clones, about 92% seen once, with about 4.1% in the top ten. The treatment here: about 20 received Ad26.COV2.S at low or high dose, single or two shots; roughly five received placebo; per-sample allocation not given. Sampling happened 63 days after the first vaccine or placebo injection. Study-wide results and limits: Among vaccine recipients, spike-specific TCR breadth exceeded that of placebo recipients. Estimates derived from TCR breadth and depth analyses may have underestimated total T cell responses.

Points on this clone: Its antigen remains unknown.

The TCR was taken from a person between 18 and 65 years old who received the Ad26.COV2.S COVID-19 vaccine or a placebo. The rearrangement joins TRBV5-1 to TRBJ1-2; TRBD1 matches 11 bases. This specimen was peripheral blood, taken in a trial of Ad26.COV2.S vaccine versus placebo. CDR3 in DNA: TGCGCCAGCAGCTTTTCCGGGACAGGGGGTATTGGCTACACCTTC. It yields the protein CASSFSGTGGIGYTF.